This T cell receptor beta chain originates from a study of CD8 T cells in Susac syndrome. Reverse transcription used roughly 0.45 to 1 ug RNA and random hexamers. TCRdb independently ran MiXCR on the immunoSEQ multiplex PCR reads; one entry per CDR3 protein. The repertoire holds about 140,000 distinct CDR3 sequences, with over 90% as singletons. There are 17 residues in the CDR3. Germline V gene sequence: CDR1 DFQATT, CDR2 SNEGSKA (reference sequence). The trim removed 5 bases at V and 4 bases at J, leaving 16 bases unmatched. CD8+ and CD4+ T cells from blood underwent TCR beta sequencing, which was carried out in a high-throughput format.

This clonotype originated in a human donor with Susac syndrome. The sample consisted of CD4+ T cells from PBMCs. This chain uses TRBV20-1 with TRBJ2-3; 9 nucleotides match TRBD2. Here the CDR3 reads CSAPSPGLAVPPDTQYF. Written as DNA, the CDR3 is TGCAGTGCTCCAAGCCCGGGACTAGCTGTCCCCCCAGATACGCAGTATTTT.